This TCR beta chain was sequenced in a study of shared clonotypes between healthy human individuals. Study-level information: A donor's plate count was three for CD4 naive and three for CD4 memory; CD8 naive had two and CD8 memory one.

The run depth of the assay was deep. Assay: immunoSEQ multiplex PCR; the TCRdb copy retains only in-frame clones and omits some. The sample has 110,000 or so clones, approximately 70% seen once. Concerning this clone itself: The same CDR3 is also encoded by other DNA sequences in this sample.

V lost 6 bases and J 0 bases, leaving 0 bases between the germline ends. CDR1 is MNHEY, CDR2 SMNVEV, per germline (reference sequence). This CDR3 has 10 amino acids. The origin of this receptor is a woman aged 25 to 39 in good health. Sequencing was performed on memory CD8+ T cells sorted from blood. The subset denotes: CD45RO+ cells pooled with CCR7-negative TemRA cells. V is TRBV27 and J is TRBJ2-7; no firm D call. The CDR3 region is CASSSYEQYF. In nucleotides, the CDR3 is TGTGCCAGCAGCTCCTACGAGCAGTACTTC.